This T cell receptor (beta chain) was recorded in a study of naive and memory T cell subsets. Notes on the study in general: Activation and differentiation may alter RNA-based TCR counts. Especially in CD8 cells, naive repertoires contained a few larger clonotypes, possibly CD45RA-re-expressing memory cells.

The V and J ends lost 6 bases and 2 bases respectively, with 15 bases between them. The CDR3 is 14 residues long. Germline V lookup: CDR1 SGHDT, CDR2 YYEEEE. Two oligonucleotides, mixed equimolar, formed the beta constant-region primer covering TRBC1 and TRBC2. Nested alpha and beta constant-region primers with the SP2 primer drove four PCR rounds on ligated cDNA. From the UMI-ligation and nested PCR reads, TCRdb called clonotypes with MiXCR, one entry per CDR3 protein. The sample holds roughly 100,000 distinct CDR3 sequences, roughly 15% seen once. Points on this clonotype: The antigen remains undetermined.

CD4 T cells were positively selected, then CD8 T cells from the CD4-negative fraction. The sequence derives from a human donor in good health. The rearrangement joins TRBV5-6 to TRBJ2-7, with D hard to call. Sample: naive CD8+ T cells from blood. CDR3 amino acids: CASNHFSLTYEQYF. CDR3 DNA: TGTGCCAGCAATCATTTTTCTCTGACCTACGAGCAGTACTTC.